Below are 4 T cell receptor beta chains sequenced from a single sample in a study of cytomegalovirus exposure and HLA in healthy donors. The PCR employed 60 Vbeta primers together with 13 Jbeta primers. Profiling relied on immunoSEQ multiplex PCR, and the TCRdb table lists in-frame clones only, not all of them. The data contain 150,000 to 200,000 clones, 75% to 90% of them singletons. Sequencing input: PBMCs. All receptors come from a man between 18 and 35 years old in good health and CMV-seropositive.

The chain joins TRBV6-5 to TRBJ1-5; weak D call: TRBD1 (5 bases). This CDR3 has 15 amino acids. The ends were cut back, 7 bases at V and 4 bases at J, with 17 bases in the middle. CDR1 MNHEY and CDR2 SVGAGI come from the germline V gene. Written as DNA, the CDR3 is TGTGCCAGCACCCCCGGGGGGGTGATAAATCAGCCCCAGCATTTT. Protein: CASTPGGVINQPQHF.

V is TRBV9 and J is TRBJ2-1, with 7 bases aligning to TRBD1. This CDR3 region has 17 residues. CDR1 and CDR2 (germline): SGDLS, YYNGEE. The V segment lost 0 bases and the J segment 6 bases; nucleotides outside the gene matches: 12. CDR3: CASSVATEGGSGNEQFF. CDR3 nucleotides: TGTGCCAGCAGCGTAGCTACGGAAGGGGGCTCAGGCAATGAGCAGTTCTTC.

This clone has a single count. V and J are TRBV9 and TRBJ1-3, with D unclear. Germline V gene sequence: CDR1 SGDLS, CDR2 YYNGEE. This CDR3 comprises 16 residues. Between the trimmed V and J ends, which lost 4 bases and 1 base, there was a span of 15 bases. Here the CDR3 DNA reads TGTGCCAGCAGCTCAAATCTGTATGAGTCTGGAAACACCATATATTTT. It specifies CASSSNLYESGNTIYF.

The chain combines TRBV19 with TRBJ1-2; 8 nucleotides align to TRBD1. CDR3 length: 13 residues. Trimming at V came to 6 bases and at J to 3 bases, leaving 3 bases not matched to a gene. Germline CDR1 reads LNHDA; CDR2 reads SQIVND (reference sequence). As DNA, the CDR3 is TGTGCCAGTAGAGGGACAGGACACTATGGCTACACCTTC. Amino acids: CASRGTGHYGYTF.